This TCR beta chain was profiled in a study of cytomegalovirus exposure and HLA in healthy donors. TCRdb keeps only in-frame clones here, not all; method: immunoSEQ multiplex PCR. The table lists 120,000 or so clones, about 90% of them singletons. The CDR3 sequence is 19 residues long. Germline V CDR1 and CDR2: MDHEN, SYDVKM. The V segment lost 3 bases and the J segment 3 bases; nucleotides outside the gene matches: 18. The TCR originated in a woman aged 18 to 35 in good health and CMV-seronegative. The chain couples TRBV28 to TRBJ2-7; 9 positions agree with TRBD1. The sequencing input was PBMCs. CDR3 region: CASSLLISGTGRYHYEQYF. In DNA form, the CDR3 reads TGTGCCAGCAGTTTGTTGATTTCGGGGACAGGGCGTTATCACTACGAGCAGTACTTC.